Given below is one T cell receptor (beta chain) in context. Its antigen is unidentified. The data originate from a study of cytomegalovirus exposure and HLA in healthy donors. Primers for the PCR totalled 60 Vbeta and 13 Jbeta. Data came from immunoSEQ multiplex PCR; TCRdb stores just in-frame clones and leaves some out. Here the sample spans 150,000 to 200,000 clones, roughly four fifths being singletons. Overall study results and limits: A later analysis reportedly found that, within productive TCRs, an Asian-associated ancestry cluster had fewer N-insertions than the mean observed across the 666 donors. Prior analysis indicated that the majority of TCR beta V segments exhibited productivity approximately 87% or approximately 30% of the time.

Specimen: PBMCs. This TCR was recovered from a man aged 45 to 65 in good health and CMV-seropositive.

DNA of the CDR3: TGCGCCAGCAGCCAAGGAACAAGGGGGTCAGATACGCAGTATTTT. This gives the protein CASSQGTRGSDTQYF. The chain carries TRBV4-3 and TRBJ2-3; weak D call: TRBD1 (6 bases). Deletions cut 1 base from V and 4 bases from J, with 12 bases between. Germline-derived CDR1 and CDR2 are LGHNA and YSLEER. This CDR3 region has 15 residues.